Listed below are T cell receptor beta chains from one sample, sequenced in a study of cytomegalovirus exposure and HLA in healthy donors. Assay: immunoSEQ multiplex PCR; the TCRdb copy retains only in-frame clones and omits some. The table has some 140,000 clones, around 77% seen once. What was sequenced was PBMCs. These TCRs come from a woman aged 60-75 years in good health and CMV-seronegative. CDR3s include the opening cysteine and the closing phenylalanine or tryptophan. The D gene is left open where the match is weak. The listing skips clone size in some rows; elsewhere it reads once, few, many or a size class.

size	D	J	V	length	DNA	CDR3
-	-	TRBJ1-2	TRBV28	15	TGTGCCAGCAGTCCCTCCGCCGGGGTTAACTATGGCTACACCTTC	CASSPSAGVNYGYTF
-	-	TRBJ2-7	TRBV5-5	15	TGTGCCAGCAGCACGGGGACACAGTTGTCCTACGAGCAGTACTTC	CASSTGTQLSYEQYF
-	-	TRBJ1-1	TRBV19	14	TGTGCCAGTAGTCCCGGGACACTGAACACTGAAGCTTTCTTT	CASSPGTLNTEAFF
-	-	TRBJ1-2	TRBV6-5	15	TGTGCCAGCCGGGGACATTCCGCCCTATATGATGGCTACACCTTC	CASRGHSALYDGYTF
-	TRBD1	TRBJ2-6	TRBV15	18	TGTGCCACCAGCAGGCCGAACAGGGGGCTCTCAGGGGCCAACGTCCTGACTTTC	CATSRPNRGLSGANVLTF
-	-	TRBJ1-2	TRBV29-1	12	TGCAGCGTTGACAAGGGGCAGAATGGCTACACCTTC	CSVDKGQNGYTF
-	TRBD1	TRBJ2-3	TRBV30	14	TGTGCCTGGATGTATGGGACAGGACCGAATACGCAGTATTTT	CAWMYGTGPNTQYF
few	TRBD1	TRBJ1-2	TRBV9	14	TGTGCCAGCAGCGTAGGGACAGGGGGGACTGGCTACACCTTC	CASSVGTGGTGYTF
-	-	TRBJ1-2	TRBV27	14	TGTGCCAGCAGTTTTAATACAGGGCCCTATGGCTACACCTTC	CASSFNTGPYGYTF
-	-	TRBJ1-2	TRBV19	13	TGTGCCAGTAGCCCCACAACTAACTATGGCTACACCTTC	CASSPTTNYGYTF
-	-	TRBJ1-2	TRBV29-1	14	TGCAGCGTTGGATCAGATTATATTAACTATGGCTACACCTTC	CSVGSDYINYGYTF
-	TRBD1	TRBJ2-5	TRBV27	14	TGTGCCAGCAGAACAGGGGGGTACCAAGAGACCCAGTACTTC	CASRTGGYQETQYF
-	-	TRBJ2-4	TRBV6-1	15	TGTGCCAGCAGCCAGGTCTATGGTACCAAAAACATTCAGTACTTC	CASSQVYGTKNIQYF
-	TRBD2	TRBJ2-1	TRBV9	18	TGTGCCAGCAGCCTTGGGACTAGCGGGCGGAGCTCCTACAATGAGCAGTTCTTC	CASSLGTSGRSSYNEQFF
few	TRBD1	TRBJ2-7	TRBV29-1	11	TGCAGCGTCGCCAGGGGGTACGAGCAGTACTTC	CSVARGYEQYF
-	-	TRBJ2-3	TRBV21-1	16	TGTGCCAGCAGCAAAGCGCTAGCGGAAATCACAGATACGCAGTATTTT	CASSKALAEITDTQYF
-	-	TRBJ2-3	TRBV28	11	TGTGCCAGCAGTTTTACGGTTACGCAGTATTTT	CASSFTVTQYF
-	-	TRBJ2-3	TRBV18	14	TGTGCCAGCTCACCTTCAACTAGAACAGATACGCAGTATTTT	CASSPSTRTDTQYF
once	TRBD1	TRBJ2-7	TRBV19	15	TGTGCCAGTAGTGTCGGACAGGGAAGCTCCTACGAGCAGTACTTC	CASSVGQGSSYEQYF
few	-	TRBJ1-1	TRBV9	15	TGTGCCAGCAGCGTATACCAGGGAATGAGCACTGAAGCTTTCTTT	CASSVYQGMSTEAFF
-	-	TRBJ1-1	TRBV5-8	14	TGTGCCAGCAGCGTCGCACTCTACAACACTGAAGCTTTCTTT	CASSVALYNTEAFF
few	TRBD1	TRBJ2-5	TRBV6-5	13	TGTGCCAGCACCGAGACAGGGACGGAGACCCAGTACTTC	CASTETGTETQYF
-	TRBD1	TRBJ2-7	TRBV7-3	15	TGTGCCAGCAGCTTATTCCGGGGACAGTCCTACGAGCAGTACTTC	CASSLFRGQSYEQYF
-	-	TRBJ1-5	TRBV27	16	TGTGCCAGTAGTTTAGGGGGACTTCCTAGCAATCAGCCCCAGCATTTT	CASSLGGLPSNQPQHF
-	-	TRBJ1-1	TRBV27	13	TGTGCCAGCAGCACAACACGGAACACTGAAGCTTTCTTT	CASSTTRNTEAFF
once	TRBD1	TRBJ2-3	TRBV27	15	TGTGCCAGCAGTCTACAGGGGGATGGCACAGATACGCAGTATTTT	CASSLQGDGTDTQYF
once	TRBD2	TRBJ2-7	TRBV5-1	16	TGCGCCAGCAACCCGGGACTAGCGGGAACCTACTACGAGCAGTACTTC	CASNPGLAGTYYEQYF
-	-	TRBJ1-1	TRBV28	11	TGTGCCAGCAGGGACAATAGGGAAGCTTTCTTT	CASRDNREAFF
-	-	TRBJ2-7	TRBV7-6	17	TGTGCCAGCAGCTTAGCGGGTTTTGGGGGCCCTATCTACGAGCAGTACTTC	CASSLAGFGGPIYEQYF
-	TRBD2	TRBJ2-1	TRBV18	16	TGTGCCAGCTCACCACCAACTAGCGGGGGTTACAATGAGCAGTTCTTC	CASSPPTSGGYNEQFF
-	TRBD1	TRBJ2-7	TRBV25-1	14	TGTGCCAGCAGGCGACAGGGGGCATTCCACGAGCAGTACTTC	CASRRQGAFHEQYF
-	TRBD1	TRBJ2-4	TRBV2	16	TGTGCCAGCAGTGATCCCTTTGGGGACAGCAAAAACATTCAGTACTTC	CASSDPFGDSKNIQYF
-	TRBD1	TRBJ1-6	TRBV7-2	19	TGTGCCAGCAGCTTAGATTTTTGGCCGGGACAGGGAAATAATTCACCCCTCCACTTT	CASSLDFWPGQGNNSPLHF
-	-	TRBJ2-2	TRBV28	13	TGTGCCAGCAGAAGAGACAGCACCGGGGAGCTGTTTTTT	CASRRDSTGELFF
-	-	TRBJ1-2	TRBV29-1	12	TGCAGCGTTGAGGTCAGGGAAGATGGCTACACCTTC	CSVEVREDGYTF
-	-	TRBJ2-1	TRBV7-3	15	TGTGCCAGCAGCTTGGAGACTACGTTCCCCCATGAGCAGTTCTTC	CASSLETTFPHEQFF